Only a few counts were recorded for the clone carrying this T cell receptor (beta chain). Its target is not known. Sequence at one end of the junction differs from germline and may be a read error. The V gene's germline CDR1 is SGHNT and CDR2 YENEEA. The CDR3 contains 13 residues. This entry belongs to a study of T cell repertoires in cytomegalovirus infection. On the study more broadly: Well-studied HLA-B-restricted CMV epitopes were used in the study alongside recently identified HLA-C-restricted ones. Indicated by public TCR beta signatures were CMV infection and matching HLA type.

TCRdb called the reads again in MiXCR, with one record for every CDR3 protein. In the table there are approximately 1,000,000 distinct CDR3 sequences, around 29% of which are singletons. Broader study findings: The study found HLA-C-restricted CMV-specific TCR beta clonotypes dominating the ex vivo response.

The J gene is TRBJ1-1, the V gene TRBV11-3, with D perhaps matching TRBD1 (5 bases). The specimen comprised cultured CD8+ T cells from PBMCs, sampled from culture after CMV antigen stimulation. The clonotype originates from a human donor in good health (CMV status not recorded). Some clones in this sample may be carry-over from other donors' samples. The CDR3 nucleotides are TGTGCCAGCAGCTCTTCTGGGACGGCTGAGGCTTTCTTT. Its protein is CASSSSGTAEAFF.